Each of the 19 T cell receptor beta chains below was sequenced from the same sample in a study of blood T cell repertoires in COVID-19. Only in-frame clones appear in the TCRdb table, and some are missing; sequencing was by immunoSEQ multiplex PCR. The data hold roughly 75,000 clones, with almost 85% observed a single time. The sequenced material came from peripheral blood. Receptors originate from a man aged 50 to 59 with acute or convalescent COVID-19.

The chain joins TRBV9 to TRBJ2-2; 7 bases map to TRBD1. Germline values: CDR1 SGDLS, CDR2 YYNGEE. The CDR3 runs 14 residues. V shed 7 bases, J shed 7 bases, and the junction held 10 bases outside the gene matches. The CDR3 nucleotides are TGTGCCAGCCGTGAAGGGGGCGCCGTCGGGGAGCTGTTTTTT. Translation: CASREGGAVGELFF.

This chain joins TRBV7-2 and TRBJ1-2; D is perhaps TRBD1 (5 bases). V shed 1 base and J shed 5 bases, with 11 bases lying between them. The V gene's germline CDR1 is SGHTA and CDR2 FQGNSA. The CDR3 is 14 amino acids. CDR3 protein: CASSLERGLYGYTF. CDR3 nucleotides: TGTGCCAGCAGCTTAGAGCGGGGGTTATATGGCTACACCTTC.

The rearrangement uses TRBV25-1 and TRBJ2-3; D remains ambiguous. Germline CDR1 and CDR2: MGHDK and SYGVNS. V lost 1 base to trimming and J lost 0 bases, with 8 bases between them. The CDR3 length is 15 residues. Here the CDR3 DNA reads TGTGCCAGCAGTGAATCGGGTTCTAGCACAGATACGCAGTATTTT. Encoded protein: CASSESGSSTDTQYF.

This clone was found once. V usage is TRBV11-2 and J usage is TRBJ2-1; 15 bases map to TRBD2. This CDR3 comprises 16 residues. In germline, CDR1 is SGHAT, CDR2 FQNNGV. V lost 5 bases to trimming and J lost 9 bases; unmatched junction nucleotides: 8. The CDR3 sequence is CASSPGTSGRRGEQFF. The CDR3 DNA is TGTGCCAGCAGCCCTGGGACTAGCGGGAGGCGGGGTGAGCAGTTCTTC.

V is TRBV9 and J is TRBJ1-1; D remains ambiguous. Germline V lookup: CDR1 SGDLS, CDR2 YYNGEE. This CDR3 has 15 amino acids. V shed 4 bases and J shed 4 bases, with 17 bases lying between them. CDR3 amino acids: CASSPPEDRTTEAFF. DNA for the CDR3: TGTGCCAGCAGCCCCCCGGAGGACCGAACCACTGAAGCTTTCTTT.

This rearrangement joins TRBV6-2 or TRBV6-3 to TRBJ2-5, with TRBD1 matching 12 bases. The CDR3 spans 15 residues. In germline, CDR1 is MNHEY, CDR2 SVGEGT. The junction had 6 bases not matched to a gene; V was cut back by 5 bases and J by 5 bases. CDR3 sequence (DNA): TGTGCCAGCAGTAACTGGGACAGGGGGCTTGAGACCCAGTACTTC. It specifies CASSNWDRGLETQYF.

The rearrangement uses TRBV7-3 and TRBJ2-1; perhaps TRBD1 as D (7 bases). Germline CDR1 reads SGHTA; CDR2 reads FQGTGA. The CDR3 is made up of 17 amino acids. The germline V and J ends were trimmed by 5 bases and 4 bases, with 21 bases remaining between them. The CDR3 loop is CASSLGGGTVNYNEQFF. CDR3 DNA: TGTGCCAGCAGCCTCGGAGGGGGGACAGTTAATTACAATGAGCAGTTCTTC.

In its sample, this clone was seen a few times. This chain uses TRBV30 with TRBJ1-6; D call uncertain. V was cut by 4 bases and J by 12 bases, with 10 bases left in between. The CDR3 contains 11 residues. Germline-derived CDR1 and CDR2 are GTSNPN and SVGIG (reference sequence). The CDR3 DNA sequence: TGTGCCTGGACCCCCGGTGGACCCCTCCACTTT. Amino acids: CAWTPGGPLHF.

The chain uses TRBV24-1 and TRBJ2-7, with 11 bases aligning to TRBD1. The CDR3 extends over 13 amino acids. J was trimmed by 4 bases and V by 10 bases; bases with no gene match: 5. Germline CDR1 KGHDR, CDR2 SFDVKD. The CDR3 region has the DNA TGTGCCACTGGGACAGGGGGTACGTACGAGCAGTACTTC. This encodes CATGTGGTYEQYF.

This clone was observed a single time. The chain carries TRBV9 and TRBJ1-3; TRBD1 might be the D (5 bases). CDR1 is SGDLS and CDR2 is YYNGEE in the germline V gene. Between the trimmed V and J ends, which lost 2 bases and 3 bases, there was a span of 9 bases. The CDR3 totals 14 residues. The CDR3 bases are TGTGCCAGCAGCGTTCGGGGACTTGGAAACACCATATATTTT. Translation gives CASSVRGLGNTIYF.

V is TRBV28 and J is TRBJ2-5, with TRBD1 matching over 9 bases. The junction had 10 bases not matched to a gene; V was cut back by 7 bases and J by 4 bases. Germline CDR1 MDHEN, CDR2 SYDVKM. The CDR3 loop spans 15 amino acids. This CDR3 is CASKSRDRVGETQYF. CDR3 DNA: TGTGCCAGCAAATCCCGGGACAGGGTCGGAGAGACCCAGTACTTC.

The J gene is TRBJ2-5, the V gene TRBV9, with TRBD1 matching 9 bases. There are 16 residues in the CDR3. Germline CDR1 SGDLS, CDR2 YYNGEE. Trimming at V came to 1 base and at J to 0 bases, leaving 4 bases not matched to a gene. CDR3 protein: CASSVRGQGDQETQYF. The CDR3, as DNA: TGTGCCAGCAGCGTAAGGGGACAGGGAGACCAAGAGACCCAGTACTTC.

The chain employs TRBV7-2 and TRBJ1-2; possible D gene TRBD1, 5 bases. The CDR3 has 14 amino acids. CDR1 and CDR2 (germline): SGHTA, FQGNSA. With 7 bases removed from V and 3 bases from J, the gap between germline ends came to 15 bases. CDR3 amino acids: CASTPGGRDYGYTF. CDR3 DNA sequence: TGTGCCAGCACCCCCGGGGGGAGAGACTATGGCTACACCTTC.

In nucleotides, the CDR3 is TGTGCCAGCAGCAACCTAGAACCGGACAGGATCCTCACCGGGGAGCTGTTTTTT. Translation: CASSNLEPDRILTGELFF. The J gene is TRBJ2-2, the V gene TRBV21-1; the table gives TRBD1 as D, unverified against the DNA. TRBV21-1 is deemed a pseudogene. This CDR3 is built from 18 residues.

In its sample, this clone was seen once. The chain combines TRBV2 with TRBJ2-7, with a tentative D call TRBD1 (5 bases). With 6 bases removed from V and 1 base from J, the gap between germline ends came to 16 bases. Germline lookup yields CDR1 SNHLY and CDR2 FYNNEI. The CDR3 is 15 amino acids. The DNA of the CDR3 is TGTGCCAGCAGCGAATCCGTGACAGTTTCCTACGAGCAGTACTTC. Its protein product is CASSESVTVSYEQYF.

The genes are TRBV9 and TRBJ1-5, with D tentatively TRBD1 (6 bases). V was clipped by 4 bases and J by 1 base, with 12 bases between them. In germline, CDR1 is SGDLS, CDR2 YYNGEE. This CDR3 is 15 amino acids long. This chain's CDR3 is CASSTSGQSNQPQHF. In DNA, the CDR3 is TGTGCCAGCAGCACCTCCGGACAGAGCAATCAGCCCCAGCATTTT.

This sequence joins TRBV7-9 and TRBJ2-7, with TRBD1 matching 7 bases. V gave up 6 bases and J gave up 3 bases; unmatched junction bases: 20. Per germline, CDR1 SEHNR and CDR2 FQNEAQ (reference sequence). The CDR3 runs 18 residues. CDR3 region: CASSGGRDSLKGVYEQYF. As DNA, the CDR3 is TGTGCCAGCAGTGGTGGCCGGGACAGCCTAAAGGGCGTCTACGAGCAGTACTTC.

The chain carries TRBV12-3 or TRBV12-4 and TRBJ1-1, with a weak D call TRBD1 (5 bases). Trimming shortened V by 8 bases and J by 5 bases, and 12 bases separated the two germline ends. This CDR3 spans 12 amino acids. CDR3 DNA sequence: TGTGCCAGCCTAAGGAGGGGTACTGAAGCTTTCTTT. This gives the protein CASLRRGTEAFF.

The chain recombines TRBV6-5 with TRBJ1-2; D is uncertain. V was pared by 5 bases and J by 5 bases, with 18 bases between. The CDR3 loop spans 15 amino acids. The V gene's germline CDR1 is MNHEY and CDR2 SVGAGI. CDR3 sequence reads: CASSPRVWEGYGYTF. The CDR3 nucleotides are TGTGCCAGCAGTCCCCGGGTGTGGGAGGGATATGGCTACACCTTC.